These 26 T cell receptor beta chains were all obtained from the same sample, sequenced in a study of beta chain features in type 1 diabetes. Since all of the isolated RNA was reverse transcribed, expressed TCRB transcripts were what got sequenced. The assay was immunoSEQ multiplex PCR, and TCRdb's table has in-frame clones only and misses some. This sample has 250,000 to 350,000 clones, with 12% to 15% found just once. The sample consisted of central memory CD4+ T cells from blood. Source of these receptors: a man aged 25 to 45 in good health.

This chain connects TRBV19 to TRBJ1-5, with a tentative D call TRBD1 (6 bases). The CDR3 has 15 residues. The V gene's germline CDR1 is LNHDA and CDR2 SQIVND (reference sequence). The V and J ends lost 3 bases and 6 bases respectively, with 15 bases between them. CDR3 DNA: TGTGCCAGTAGTATGTGGCAGGGGAGGGGTCAGCCCCAGCATTTT. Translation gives CASSMWQGRGQPQHF. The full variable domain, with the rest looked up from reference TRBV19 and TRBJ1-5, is DGGITQSPKYLFRKEGQNVTLSCEQNLNHDAMYWYRQDPGQGLRLIYYSQIVNDFQKGDIAEGYSVSREKKESFPLTVTSAQKNPTAFYLCASSMWQGRGQPQHFGDGTRLSIL.

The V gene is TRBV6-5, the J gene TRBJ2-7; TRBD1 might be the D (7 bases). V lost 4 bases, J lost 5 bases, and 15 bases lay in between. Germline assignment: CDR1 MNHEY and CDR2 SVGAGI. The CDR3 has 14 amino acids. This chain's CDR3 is CASSFGGTENEQYV. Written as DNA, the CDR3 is TGTGCCAGCAGTTTCGGCGGGACAGAGAACGAGCAGTACGTC.

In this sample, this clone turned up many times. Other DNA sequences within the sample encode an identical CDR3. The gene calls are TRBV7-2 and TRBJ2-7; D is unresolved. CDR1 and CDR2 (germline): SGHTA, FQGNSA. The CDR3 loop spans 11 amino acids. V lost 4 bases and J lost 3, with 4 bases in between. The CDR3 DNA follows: TGTGCCAGCAGCTCCTACTACGAGCAGTACTTC. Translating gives CASSSYYEQYF.

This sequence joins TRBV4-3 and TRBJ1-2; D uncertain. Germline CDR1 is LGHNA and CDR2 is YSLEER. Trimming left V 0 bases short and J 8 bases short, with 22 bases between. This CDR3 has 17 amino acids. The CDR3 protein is CASSQDYNAGSSRGYTF. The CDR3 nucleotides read TGCGCCAGCAGCCAAGATTATAATGCGGGATCCTCCAGGGGCTACACCTTC.

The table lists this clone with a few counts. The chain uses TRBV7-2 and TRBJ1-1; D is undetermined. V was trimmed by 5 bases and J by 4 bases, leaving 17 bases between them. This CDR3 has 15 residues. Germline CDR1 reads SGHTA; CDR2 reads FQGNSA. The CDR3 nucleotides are TGTGCCAGCAGCCGTTATACGGGGTCGGGCACTGAAGCTTTCTTT. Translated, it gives CASSRYTGSGTEAFF.

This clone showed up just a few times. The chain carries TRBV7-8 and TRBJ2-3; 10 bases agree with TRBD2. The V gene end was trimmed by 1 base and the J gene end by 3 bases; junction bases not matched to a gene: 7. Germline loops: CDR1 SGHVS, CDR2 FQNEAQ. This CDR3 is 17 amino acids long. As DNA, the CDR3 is TGTGCCAGCAGCTTAGACCCAGCGGGGGGGCCTACAGATACGCAGTATTTT. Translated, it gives CASSLDPAGGPTDTQYF. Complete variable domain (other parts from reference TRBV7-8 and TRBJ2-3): GAGVSQSPRYKVAKRGQDVALRCDPISGHVSLFWYQQALGQGPEFLTYFQNEAQLDKSGLPSDRFFAERPEGSVSTLKIQRTQQEDSAVYLCASSLDPAGGPTDTQYFGPGTRLTVL.

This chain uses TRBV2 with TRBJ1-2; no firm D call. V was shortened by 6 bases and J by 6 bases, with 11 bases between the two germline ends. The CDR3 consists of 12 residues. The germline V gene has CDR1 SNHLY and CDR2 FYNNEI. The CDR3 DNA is TGTGCCAGCAGGTTGTCGGCTAATGGCTACACCTTC. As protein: CASRLSANGYTF.

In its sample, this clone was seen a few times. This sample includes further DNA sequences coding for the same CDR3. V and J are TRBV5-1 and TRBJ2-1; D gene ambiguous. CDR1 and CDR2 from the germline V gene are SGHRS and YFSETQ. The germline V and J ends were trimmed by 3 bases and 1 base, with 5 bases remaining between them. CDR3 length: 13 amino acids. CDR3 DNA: TGCGCCAGCAGCTCCGATTCCTACAATGAGCAGTTCTTC. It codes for CASSSDSYNEQFF.

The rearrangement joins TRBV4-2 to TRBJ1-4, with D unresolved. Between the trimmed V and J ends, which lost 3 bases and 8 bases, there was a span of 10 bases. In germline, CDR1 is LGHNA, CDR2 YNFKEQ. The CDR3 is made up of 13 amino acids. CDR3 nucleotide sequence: TGTGCCAGCAGCCAGGAGAGAGGGGAAAAACTGTTTTTT. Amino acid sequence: CASSQERGEKLFF.

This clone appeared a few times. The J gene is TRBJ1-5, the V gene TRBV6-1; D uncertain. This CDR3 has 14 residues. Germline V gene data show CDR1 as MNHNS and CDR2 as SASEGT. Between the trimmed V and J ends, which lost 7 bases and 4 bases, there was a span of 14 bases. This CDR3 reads CASNEHSGNQPQHF. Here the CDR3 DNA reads TGTGCCAGCAATGAGCATTCCGGAAATCAGCCCCAGCATTTT.

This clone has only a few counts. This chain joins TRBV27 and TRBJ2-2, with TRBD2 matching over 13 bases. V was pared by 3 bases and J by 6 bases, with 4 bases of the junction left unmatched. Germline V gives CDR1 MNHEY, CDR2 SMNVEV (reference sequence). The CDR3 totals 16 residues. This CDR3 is CASSFLLAGGPGELFF. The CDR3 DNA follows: TGTGCCAGCAGTTTTTTACTAGCGGGAGGGCCCGGGGAGCTGTTTTTT.

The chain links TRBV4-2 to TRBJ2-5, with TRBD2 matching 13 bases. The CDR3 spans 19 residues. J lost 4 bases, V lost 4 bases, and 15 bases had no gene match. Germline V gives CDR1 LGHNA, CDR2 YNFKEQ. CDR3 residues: CASSPSRTSGSGWIETQYF. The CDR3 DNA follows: TGTGCCAGCAGCCCTTCCCGGACTAGCGGGAGCGGGTGGATAGAGACCCAGTACTTC.

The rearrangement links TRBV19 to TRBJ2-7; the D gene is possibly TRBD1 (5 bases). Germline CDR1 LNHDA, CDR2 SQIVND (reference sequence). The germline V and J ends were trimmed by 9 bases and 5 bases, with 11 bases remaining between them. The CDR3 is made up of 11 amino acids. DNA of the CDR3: TGTGCCAGCGACAGAAGGAACGAGCAGTACTTC. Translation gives CASDRRNEQYF.

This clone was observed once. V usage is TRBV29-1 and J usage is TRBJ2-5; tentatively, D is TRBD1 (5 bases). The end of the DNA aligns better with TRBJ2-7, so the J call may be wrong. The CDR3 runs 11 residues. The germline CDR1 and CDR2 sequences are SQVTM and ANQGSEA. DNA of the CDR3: TGCAGCGTAGCACAGGCTTACGAGCAGTACTTC. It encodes CSVAQAYEQYF.

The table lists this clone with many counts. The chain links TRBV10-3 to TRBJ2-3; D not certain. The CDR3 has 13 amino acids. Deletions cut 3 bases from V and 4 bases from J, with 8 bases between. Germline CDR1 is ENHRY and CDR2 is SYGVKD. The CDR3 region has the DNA TGTGCCATCAGTGATTCGGCTGCAGATACGCAGTATTTT. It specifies CAISDSAADTQYF.

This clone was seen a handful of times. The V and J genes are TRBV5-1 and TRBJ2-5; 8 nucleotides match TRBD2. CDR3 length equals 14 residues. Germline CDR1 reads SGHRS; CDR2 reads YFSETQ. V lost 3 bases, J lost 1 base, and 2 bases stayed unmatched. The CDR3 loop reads CASSSGTSQETQYF. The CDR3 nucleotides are TGCGCCAGCAGCTCCGGGACTAGCCAAGAGACCCAGTACTTC. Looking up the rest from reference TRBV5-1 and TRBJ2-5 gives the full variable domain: KAGVTQTPRYLIKTRGQQVTLSCSPISGHRSVSWYQQTPGQGLQFLFEYFSETQRNKGNFPGRFSGRQFSNSRSEMNVSTLELGDSALYLCASSSGTSQETQYFGPGTRLLVL.

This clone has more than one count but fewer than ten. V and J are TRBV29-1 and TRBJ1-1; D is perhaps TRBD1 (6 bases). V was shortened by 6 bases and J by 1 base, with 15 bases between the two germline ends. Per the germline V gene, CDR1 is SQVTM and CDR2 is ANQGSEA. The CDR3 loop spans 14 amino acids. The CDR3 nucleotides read TGCAGCGTGCCCTTGGGGGGGCAGAACACTGAAGCTTTCTTT. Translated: CSVPLGGQNTEAFF. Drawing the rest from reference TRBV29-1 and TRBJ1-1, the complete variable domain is SAVISQKPSRDICQRGTSLTIQCQVDSQVTMMFWYRQQPGQSLTLIATANQGSEATYESGFVIDKFPISRPNLTFSTLTVSNMSPEDSSIYLCSVPLGGQNTEAFFGQGTRLTVV.

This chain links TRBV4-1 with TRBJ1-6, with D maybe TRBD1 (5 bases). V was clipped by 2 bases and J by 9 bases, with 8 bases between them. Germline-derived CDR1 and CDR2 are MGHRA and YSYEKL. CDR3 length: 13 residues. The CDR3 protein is CASSQTGVSPLHF. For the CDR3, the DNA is TGCGCCAGCAGCCAAACAGGAGTTTCACCCCTCCACTTT.

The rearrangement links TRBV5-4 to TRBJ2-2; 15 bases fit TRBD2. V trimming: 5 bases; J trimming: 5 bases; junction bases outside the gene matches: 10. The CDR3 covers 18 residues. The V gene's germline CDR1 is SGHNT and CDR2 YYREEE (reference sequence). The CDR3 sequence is CASSPWTSGRVGTGELFF. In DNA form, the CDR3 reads TGTGCCAGCAGTCCTTGGACTAGCGGGAGGGTGGGGACCGGGGAGCTGTTTTTT.

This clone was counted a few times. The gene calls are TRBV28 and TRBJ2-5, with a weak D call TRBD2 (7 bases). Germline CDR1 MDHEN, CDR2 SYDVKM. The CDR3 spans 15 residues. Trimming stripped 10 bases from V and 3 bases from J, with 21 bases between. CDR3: CATTSSGGGEETQYF. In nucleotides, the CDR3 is TGTGCCACCACTTCTAGCGGCGGGGGCGAAGAGACCCAGTACTTC.

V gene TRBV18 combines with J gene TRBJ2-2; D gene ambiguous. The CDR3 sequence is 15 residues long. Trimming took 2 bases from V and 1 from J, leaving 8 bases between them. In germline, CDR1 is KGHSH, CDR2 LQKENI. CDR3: CASSPIAGNTGELFF. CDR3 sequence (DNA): TGTGCCAGCTCACCAATTGCAGGGAACACCGGGGAGCTGTTTTTT.

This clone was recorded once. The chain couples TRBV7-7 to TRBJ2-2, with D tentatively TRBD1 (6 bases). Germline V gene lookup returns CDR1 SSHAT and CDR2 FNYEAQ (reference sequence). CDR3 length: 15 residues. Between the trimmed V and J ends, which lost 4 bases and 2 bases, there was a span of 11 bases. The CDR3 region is CASSSQGPNTGELFF. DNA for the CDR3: TGTGCCAGCAGCTCACAGGGCCCCAACACCGGGGAGCTGTTTTTT.

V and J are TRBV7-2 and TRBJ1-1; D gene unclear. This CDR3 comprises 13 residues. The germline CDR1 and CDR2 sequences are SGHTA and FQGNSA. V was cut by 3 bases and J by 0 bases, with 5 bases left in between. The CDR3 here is CASSFELNTEAFF. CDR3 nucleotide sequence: TGTGCCAGCAGCTTCGAGCTGAACACTGAAGCTTTCTTT.

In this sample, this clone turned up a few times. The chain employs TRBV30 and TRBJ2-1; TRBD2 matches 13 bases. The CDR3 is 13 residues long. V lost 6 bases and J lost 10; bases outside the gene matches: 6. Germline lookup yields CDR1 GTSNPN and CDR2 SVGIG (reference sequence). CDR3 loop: CACPGLAGVEQFF. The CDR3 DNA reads TGTGCCTGCCCCGGACTAGCGGGAGTCGAGCAGTTCTTC.

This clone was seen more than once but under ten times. CDR3 region: CASSQGLSGGRQETQYF. In nucleotides, the CDR3 is TGCGCCAGCAGCCAAGGCCTTAGCGGGGGGCGTCAAGAGACCCAGTACTTC. The V and J genes are TRBV4-1 and TRBJ2-5, with TRBD2 identical over 10 bases. In germline, CDR1 is MGHRA, CDR2 YSYEKL. The CDR3 length is 17 residues. With 1 base clipped from V and 2 bases from J, the junction kept 7 bases outside the gene matches.

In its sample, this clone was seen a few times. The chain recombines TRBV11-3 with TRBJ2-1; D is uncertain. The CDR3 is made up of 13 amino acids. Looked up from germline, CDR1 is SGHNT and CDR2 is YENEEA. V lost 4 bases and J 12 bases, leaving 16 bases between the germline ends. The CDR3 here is CASSSASSRWQFF. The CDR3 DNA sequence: TGTGCCAGCAGCTCCGCTTCCAGTCGATGGCAGTTCTTC.